This note documents a single TCR beta chain sequence. The clone's antigen remains unknown. Base quality data are lacking; no much larger clone is found one base away. Trimming removed 2 bases from V and 0 bases from J; the gene matches leave 1 base unexplained. The cysteine opens and the phenylalanine closes a CDR3 of 15 amino acids. Kept here is only the CDR3 DNA, which spans 45 bases and is read in frame from base 1. Taken from the germline V gene, the CDR1 and CDR2 loops are MRHNA and SNTAGT. TCRbeta CDR3 regions were profiled by bias-controlled multiplex PCR amplification of genomic DNA with the immunoSEQ Assay. The paper's processing steps were these. The absolute abundance of each unique TCRbeta CDR3 region was quantified after sequences were collapsed and filtered. Two models were used to test differential abundance: a binomial model (Fisher-equivalent) and a beta-binomial model that adds time-dependent variance fitted from healthy donors. Clones with fewer than 5 combined templates were excluded, and clones with Benjamini-Hochberg FDR below 0.01 were called differentially abundant. In the beta-binomial model, variance was expressed as a function of the total template count across the two samples, in the form v = (b*log(k)+a)^2. Sourced from immuneACCESS, this table was stored by TCRdb with only in-frame sequences that have V and J called. A share of the clones is absent; for the studies checked, an unresolved V gene accounts for under half, and the remainder has no known explanation. For V, J and clone size, that table is used; D and trimming come from the DNA. This sample is represented by 85,000 to 100,000 clones; 88% of them were singletons. The top ten clonotypes cover 3% to 4% of the sample.

This sample was included in a study of identifying expanded T cells in peripheral blood (dated by TCRdb to between 2018 and 2021). With respect to the entire study: Four technical replicates, made by sequencing separate aliquots from the same pool of genomic DNA, were compared pairwise. General study outcomes and caveats: Between technical replicates the binomial model flagged 1 to 1.5 differentially abundant clones, whereas over about 2 weeks the binomial model flagged about 15 and over roughly 4 weeks around 18. Across all healthy-donor time intervals, the beta-binomial model significantly cut both the number of clones called differentially abundant and the false-positive rate. The authors expected that biological variance in healthy repertoires might rise further over much longer intervals, such as months to years. For all healthy donors, the variance in clone template counts between approximately 2-week samples rose significantly as total template count increased.

No immune events, such as infections, were documented for the healthy donors during the collection period. Blood repertoires from healthy donors were used as a training cohort for calibrating time-dependent variance in a beta-binomial model of differential abundance of T-cell clones. The training cohort comprised approximately ten healthy donors, 3 female and 7 male. Donor ages ranged from 29 to 64 years, with an average of about 40 years. Whole blood, obtained from a commercial supplier, was collected from each healthy donor at three time points spaced roughly 14 days apart. For immunosequencing, genomic DNA was extracted from whole blood that had not been sorted.

Sequencing used blood. This sequence uses TRBV6-4 and TRBJ2-1; 7 bases in the junction line up with TRBD2. This clonotype was obtained from a person between 18 and 70 years old in good health. The base sequence is TGTGCCAGCAGTGACGGGGGGGGCTCCTACAATGAGCAGTTCTTC. Its protein product is CASSDGGGSYNEQFF.